The T cell receptor beta chain described here comes from a study of blood T cell repertoires in COVID-19. Some clones are missing from TCRdb's copy, which holds only in-frame ones; the method was immunoSEQ multiplex PCR. The top ten clones hold 10% of a sample with approximately 300,000 clones, around 86% of them seen once. Germline CDR1 MDHEN, CDR2 SYDVKM. Trimming removed 2 bases from V and 0 bases from J; junction bases left unmatched: 5. The CDR3 is made up of 18 amino acids. Material: PBMCs or T cells enriched from blood (not recorded which). The chain joins TRBV28 to TRBJ2-6; 9 positions match TRBD2. The source is a woman in her late teens or twenties who had recovered from COVID-19. This CDR3 is CASSLGLAGSSGANVLTF. CDR3 DNA sequence: TGTGCCAGCAGTTTAGGGCTAGCGGGGAGCTCTGGGGCCAACGTCCTGACTTTC.